The present TCR beta chain was sequenced within a study of blood T cell repertoires in COVID-19. The overall study: COVID-19 samples from acute and convalescent phases originated in the United States, Italy and Spain. T cells, B-cell-depleted T cells, or PBMCs supplied cDNA or gDNA.

Original handling: Reference gene primer amplification in the assay estimated nucleated cell counts. Assay: immunoSEQ multiplex PCR; the TCRdb copy retains only in-frame clones and omits some. The V and J calls and clone size are taken from that table; D and trimming were inferred from the DNA. The sample has roughly 46,000 clones, approximately 80% seen once. The length of the CDR3 is 14 residues. Deletions cut 2 bases from V and 6 bases from J, with 14 bases between. Germline CDR1 reads MNHEY; CDR2 reads SVGAGI. The chain uses TRBV6-5 and TRBJ2-7; weak D call: TRBD1 (6 bases). This TCR derives from a man between 60 and 75 years old with acute or convalescent COVID-19. Sequencing input: peripheral blood. The CDR3 region has the DNA TGTGCCAGCAGTTACAAATGGGGGCAGGTCGAGCAGTACTTC. As protein: CASSYKWGQVEQYF.